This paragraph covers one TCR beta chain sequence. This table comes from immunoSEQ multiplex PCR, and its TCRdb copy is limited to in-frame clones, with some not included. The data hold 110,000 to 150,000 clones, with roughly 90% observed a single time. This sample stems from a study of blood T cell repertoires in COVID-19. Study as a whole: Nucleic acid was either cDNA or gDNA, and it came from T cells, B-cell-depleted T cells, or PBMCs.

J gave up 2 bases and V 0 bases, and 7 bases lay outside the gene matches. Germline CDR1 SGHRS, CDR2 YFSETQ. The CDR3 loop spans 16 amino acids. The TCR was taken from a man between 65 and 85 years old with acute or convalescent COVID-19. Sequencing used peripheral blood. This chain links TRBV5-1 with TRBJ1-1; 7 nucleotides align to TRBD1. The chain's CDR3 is CASSLAEGARNTEAFF. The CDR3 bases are TGCGCCAGCAGCTTGGCGGAGGGGGCACGTAACACTGAAGCTTTCTTT.